Following are 26 T cell receptor beta chains from one sample sequenced in a study of early T cells in non-severe SARS-CoV-2 infection. MiXCR, run by TCRdb on the 5' RACE reads, gives a single entry per CDR3 protein. Found here are over 20,000 distinct CDR3 sequences, approximately 4.5% of them singletons; the top ten hold 7.8%. The specimen was whole blood. The source is an adult who was a healthcare worker with PCR-confirmed SARS-CoV-2 infection or an uninfected control (not recorded which).

This clonotype was detected ten times or more. The J gene is TRBJ1-5, the V gene TRBV5-6, with a tentative D call TRBD1 (6 bases). In germline, CDR1 is SGHDT, CDR2 YYEEEE. CDR3 length: 16 residues. V lost 3 bases and J lost 3, with 16 bases in between. The CDR3 spells CASSSQYDRINQPQHF. The CDR3 region has the DNA TGTGCCAGCAGCTCCCAATATGACAGGATCAATCAGCCCCAGCATTTT.

This clonotype was recorded many times. The chain has TRBV20-1 and TRBJ2-2; no clear D. Trimming removed 4 bases from V and 1 base from J, with 31 bases in between. This CDR3 has 21 amino acids. Germline V gene sequence: CDR1 DFQATT, CDR2 SNEGSKA (reference sequence). The CDR3 DNA sequence: TGCAGTGCTAAAATCTTCAACCTGTGGGGTTCCGTTGAAATGAACACCGGGGAGCTGTTTTTT. It translates to CSAKIFNLWGSVEMNTGELFF.

This clonotype rates as medium-sized. This rearrangement joins TRBV7-9 to TRBJ1-2; possibly TRBD1 for D (5 bases). The CDR3 extends over 15 amino acids. CDR1 and CDR2 from the germline V gene are SEHNR and FQNEAQ (reference sequence). V was pared by 5 bases and J by 7 bases, with 20 bases between. CDR3 region: CASSQLWTTPGGYTF. In nucleotides, the CDR3 is TGTGCCAGCAGCCAACTTTGGACAACCCCCGGTGGCTACACCTTC.

The chain is built from TRBV30 and TRBJ2-7; D is tentatively TRBD1 or TRBD2 (5 bases each). V lost 0 bases to trimming and J lost 2 bases, with 8 bases between them. CDR1 is GTSNPN and CDR2 is SVGIG in the germline V gene (reference sequence). The CDR3 extends over 13 amino acids. The CDR3 nucleotides are TGTGCCTGGAGTGTGGGACGGACCTACGAGCAGTACTTC. This gives the protein CAWSVGRTYEQYF.

The sample holds many counts of this clonotype. The chain recombines TRBV28 with TRBJ2-2; D may be TRBD1 (6 bases). Germline V gene sequence: CDR1 MDHEN, CDR2 SYDVKM. The CDR3 has 13 residues. Trimming took off 6 bases at V and 8 bases at J, with 13 bases between the two ends. The CDR3 loop is CASSRGASGELFF. DNA for the CDR3: TGTGCCAGCAGCAGGGGCGCTTCGGGGGAGCTGTTTTTT.

The V gene is TRBV6-6, the J gene TRBJ1-2; TRBD1 matches 7 bases. The CDR3 has 16 amino acids. After removal of 2 bases from V and 4 bases from J, the junction contained 10 bases not matched to a gene. Germline V gene data show CDR1 as MNHNY and CDR2 as SVGAGI (reference sequence). CDR3 in amino acids: CASSYTLNRGSYGYTF. In nucleotides, the CDR3 is TGTGCCAGCAGTTACACACTCAACAGGGGCTCCTATGGCTACACCTTC.

By share, this clonotype counts as medium-sized. This sequence joins TRBV2 and TRBJ2-6, with D uncertain. The germline CDR1 and CDR2 sequences are SNHLY and FYNNEI. CDR3 length equals 14 residues. The ends were cut back, 7 bases at V and 0 bases at J, with 7 bases in the middle. CDR3 region: CASISGSGANVLTF. DNA of the CDR3: TGTGCCAGCATTTCCGGCTCTGGGGCCAACGTCCTGACTTTC.

This clonotype was observed a handful of times. This chain connects TRBV7-9 to TRBJ1-6; D remains unclear. Deletions cut 5 bases from V and 6 bases from J, with 11 bases between. CDR1 SEHNR and CDR2 FQNEAQ come from the germline V gene (reference sequence). This CDR3 comprises 14 residues. CDR3 sequence: CASSPLGFNSPLHF. The CDR3 bases are TGTGCCAGCAGCCCCTTAGGTTTTAATTCACCCCTCCACTTT.

This clonotype was detected only a few times. The gene calls are TRBV5-1 and TRBJ1-4; 10 bases map to TRBD1. The germline gives CDR1 SGHRS, CDR2 YFSETQ. J was trimmed by 5 bases and V by 4 bases; bases with no gene match: 5. This CDR3 spans 15 amino acids. In DNA, the CDR3 is TGCGCCAGCAGCCCGCCGACAGGGGGCAATGAAAAACTGTTTTTT. Encoded protein: CASSPPTGGNEKLFF.

This clonotype has ten or more counts. This chain links TRBV6-6 with TRBJ1-5; no clear D gene. The CDR3 is 14 amino acids. Germline V gene lookup returns CDR1 MNHNY and CDR2 SVGAGI (reference sequence). V was cut by 8 bases and J by 1 base, with 12 bases left in between. This chain's CDR3 is CASADVGSNQPQHF. For the CDR3, the DNA is TGTGCCAGCGCGGACGTAGGGAGCAATCAGCCCCAGCATTTT.

The chain uses TRBV4-3 and TRBJ2-1, with 7 positions matching TRBD2. The CDR3 length is 15 residues. Germline CDR1 and CDR2: LGHNA and YSLEER. Trimming took 1 base from V and 5 from J; bases not matched to a gene: 5. This chain's CDR3 is CASSQGQRGHNEQFF. In DNA form, the CDR3 reads TGCGCCAGCAGCCAAGGCCAGCGGGGCCACAATGAGCAGTTCTTC.

This clonotype showed up just a few times. J is TRBJ2-4 and V is TRBV20-1; 8 bases are shared with TRBD2. Germline V gene data show CDR1 as DFQATT and CDR2 as SNEGSKA (reference sequence). The CDR3 spans 14 residues. The V and J ends lost 0 bases and 4 bases, in that order; junction bases with no gene match: 2. The CDR3 protein is CSARDIAGKNIQYF. The CDR3 bases are TGCAGTGCTAGAGATATAGCGGGGAAAAACATTCAGTACTTC.

This clonotype was counted many times. The J gene is TRBJ2-3, the V gene TRBV7-9, with 7 bases fitting TRBD1. V shed 3 bases and J 0 bases; nucleotides not matched to a gene: 6. Germline V gives CDR1 SEHNR, CDR2 FQNEAQ (reference sequence). The CDR3 has 16 amino acids. In DNA, the CDR3 is TGTGCCAGCAGCTTTTTAGGGGGCGTTAGCACAGATACGCAGTATTTT. This codes for CASSFLGGVSTDTQYF.

The table lists this clonotype with many counts. The rearrangement joins TRBV6-5 to TRBJ1-2, with no clear D. Germline CDR1 MNHEY, CDR2 SVGAGI. This CDR3 region has 13 residues. V was cut by 2 bases and J by 1 base, with 5 bases left in between. The CDR3 loop is CASSYGLNYGYTF. Here the CDR3 DNA reads TGTGCCAGCAGTTACGGCCTTAACTATGGCTACACCTTC.

This clonotype was observed at least ten times. CDR3 in DNA: TGTGCCAGCAGTCACTCGACTTCGGAAAACATTCAGTACTTC. Residues: CASSHSTSENIQYF. This chain links TRBV12-3 or TRBV12-4 with TRBJ2-4; no definite D call. This CDR3 has 14 residues. V gave up 5 bases and J gave up 5 bases, with 13 bases separating them.

This clonotype is classed as medium-sized. J is TRBJ1-1 and V is TRBV5-6; D is uncertain. Germline-derived CDR1 and CDR2 are SGHDT and YYEEEE. Between the trimmed V and J ends, which lost 3 bases and 3 bases, there was a span of 12 bases. CDR3 size: 14 residues. The CDR3 DNA sequence: TGTGCCAGCAGCTCGGGCATTATAGACACTGAAGCTTTCTTT. It translates to CASSSGIIDTEAFF.

V usage is TRBV10-3 and J usage is TRBJ2-3, with no clear D. The CDR3 sequence is 12 residues long. V lost 10 bases and J lost 5, with 13 bases in between. In germline, CDR1 is ENHRY, CDR2 SYGVKD. CDR3 loop: CATSGSGDTQYF. In DNA form, the CDR3 reads TGTGCCACCTCGGGCTCAGGAGATACGCAGTATTTT.

This rearrangement joins TRBV12-3 or TRBV12-4 to TRBJ2-5; 9 nucleotides agree with TRBD1. The V and J ends lost 6 bases and 1 base, in that order; junction bases with no gene match: 3. The CDR3 totals 14 residues. In DNA form, the CDR3 reads TGTGCCAGCAGAGAGGACAGGGGCCAAGAGACCCAGTACTTC. As protein: CASREDRGQETQYF.

This clonotype was observed a few times. The V and J genes are TRBV5-1 and TRBJ2-5, with TRBD2 matching over 9 bases. CDR3 size: 16 residues. Germline loops: CDR1 SGHRS, CDR2 YFSETQ. V lost 4 bases to trimming and J lost 2 bases; unmatched junction nucleotides: 9. CDR3 sequence reads: CASSLIAGALQETQYF. The CDR3 region has the DNA TGCGCCAGCAGCCTAATAGCGGGGGCACTGCAAGAGACCCAGTACTTC.

In its sample, this clonotype was seen many times. The gene calls are TRBV5-1 and TRBJ1-1, with D maybe TRBD1 (6 bases). This CDR3 spans 14 amino acids. Per germline, CDR1 SGHRS and CDR2 YFSETQ. V was clipped by 5 bases and J by 10 bases, with 21 bases between them. The CDR3 region has the DNA TGCGCCAGCAGTCGGGCCCAGACGGGGGCTAGAGCTTTCTTT. Translating it yields CASSRAQTGARAFF.

This clonotype has at least ten counts. V and J are TRBV29-1 and TRBJ2-6; 10 nucleotides line up with TRBD1. The V gene's germline CDR1 is SQVTM and CDR2 ANQGSEA. With V trimmed by 4 bases and J by 3 bases, 0 bases remained unmatched. The CDR3 is 14 amino acids. The CDR3 sequence: CSVGTGGGANVLTF. The CDR3 region has the DNA TGCAGCGTTGGGACAGGGGGTGGGGCCAACGTCCTGACTTTC.

This clonotype was recorded at least ten times. One base away lies a much larger clone, so this may be a sequencing read error. The rearrangement uses TRBV7-2 and TRBJ1-1; D gene ambiguous. This CDR3 has 14 residues. CDR1 and CDR2 from the germline V gene are SGHTA and FQGNSA. This CDR3 reads CASSLLAGGTEVFF. Written as DNA, the CDR3 is TGTGCCAGCAGCTTACTGGCAGGTGGCACTGAAGTTTTCTTT. The complete variable domain, with remaining parts taken from reference TRBV7-2 and TRBJ1-1, reads GAGVSQSPSNKVTEKGKDVELRCDPISGHTALYWYRQSLGQGLEFLIYFQGNSAPDKSGLPSDRFSAERTGGSVSTLTIQRTQQEDSAVYLCASSLLAGGTEVFFGQGTRLTVV.

Ten or more counts support this clonotype. V and J are TRBV18 and TRBJ2-3; D ambiguous. Germline assignment: CDR1 KGHSH and CDR2 LQKENI. V shed 1 base and J shed 3 bases, with 8 bases lying between them. The CDR3 sequence is 14 residues long. The CDR3 loop is CASSPQVGTDTQYF. The DNA for the CDR3 is TGTGCCAGCTCACCACAGGTGGGTACAGATACGCAGTATTTT.

This clonotype was seen many times. The V and J genes are TRBV20-1 and TRBJ2-5, with a tentative D call TRBD1 (5 bases). The V end lost 0 bases, the J end lost 5 bases, and 13 bases lay between the germline ends. Looked up from germline, CDR1 is DFQATT and CDR2 is SNEGSKA (reference sequence). This CDR3 has 14 residues. CDR3 residues: CSARDLEGVETQYF. For the CDR3, the DNA is TGCAGTGCTAGAGATCTTGAAGGGGTGGAGACCCAGTACTTC.

In its sample, this clonotype was seen a few times. V and J are TRBV12-3 or TRBV12-4 and TRBJ2-5; 7 bases agree with TRBD2. The junction had 16 bases not matched to a gene; V was cut back by 7 bases and J by 5 bases. The CDR3 contains 16 residues. CDR3 region: CASIGGWGGDAETQYF. CDR3 sequence (DNA): TGTGCCAGCATCGGAGGCTGGGGAGGGGATGCTGAGACCCAGTACTTC.

The sample holds one count of this clonotype. This chain joins TRBV2 and TRBJ2-7; D might be TRBD2 (6 bases). V gave up 10 bases and J gave up 6 bases, with 13 bases separating them. CDR3 length: 11 amino acids. CDR1 is SNHLY and CDR2 is FYNNEI in the germline V gene. CDR3 amino acids: CATRSGGEQYF. The CDR3 nucleotides are TGTGCCACCCGATCCGGGGGCGAGCAGTACTTC.